A single sample is the source of the 17 T cell receptor beta chains below, sequenced in a study of response to subunit inactivated influenza vaccine. TCRdb processed the RT-PCR reads anew with MiXCR; each CDR3 protein has one entry. The table records more than 600,000 distinct CDR3 sequences, less than 20% of them present only once. This sample comprised PBMCs from blood, obtained about 5 days after vaccination. Every receptor here comes from a middle-aged man who received an inactivated influenza vaccine.

At least ten counts were recorded for this clonotype. The rearrangement uses TRBV2 and TRBJ2-1; D is perhaps TRBD1 (6 bases). Germline assignment: CDR1 SNHLY and CDR2 FYNNEI. The CDR3 covers 13 residues. V was pared by 3 bases and J by 4 bases, with 7 bases between. The CDR3 DNA reads TGTGCCAGCAGTGACAGGGGTTACAATGAGCAGTTCTTC. It is translated as CASSDRGYNEQFF.

V is TRBV28 and J is TRBJ2-3; 7 bases are shared with TRBD2. The CDR3 contains 13 residues. Trimming took 5 bases from V and 8 from J; bases not matched to a gene: 7. Looked up from germline, CDR1 is MDHEN and CDR2 is SYDVKM. For the CDR3, the DNA is TGTGCCAGCAGTCTTCAGTTAGCGGGTACGCAGTATTTT. Its protein product is CASSLQLAGTQYF.

This clonotype was counted only a few times. The chain has TRBV5-1 and TRBJ1-4, with 10 bases that match TRBD1. CDR1 and CDR2 (germline): SGHRS, YFSETQ. This CDR3 contains 15 residues. The V and J ends lost 4 bases and 8 bases, in that order; junction bases with no gene match: 8. CDR3: CASSLTGTGAEKLFF. The CDR3 bases are TGCGCCAGCAGCCTTACCGGGACAGGGGCGGAAAAACTGTTTTTT. The variable domain in full, with the rest retrieved from reference TRBV5-1 and TRBJ1-4, is KAGVTQTPRYLIKTRGQQVTLSCSPISGHRSVSWYQQTPGQGLQFLFEYFSETQRNKGNFPGRFSGRQFSNSRSEMNVSTLELGDSALYLCASSLTGTGAEKLFFGSGTQLSVL.

The chain employs TRBV6-5 and TRBJ2-6; D not resolved. The germline V gene encodes CDR1 MNHEY and CDR2 SVGAGI. The CDR3 spans 17 residues. V lost 2 bases and J lost 2, with 13 bases in between. CDR3 in DNA: TGTGCCAGCAGTTACCACCCGTTGGGAACTGGGGCCAACGTCCTGACTTTC. This sequence encodes CASSYHPLGTGANVLTF.

This clonotype was observed a few times. The chain is built from TRBV20-1 and TRBJ2-1, with 7 bases identical to TRBD2. V was pared by 3 bases and J by 9 bases, with 5 bases of the junction left unmatched. Per germline, CDR1 DFQATT and CDR2 SNEGSKA (reference sequence). CDR3 size: 12 residues. CDR3 loop: CSASPTSTEQFF. The CDR3 DNA sequence: TGCAGTGCTAGTCCGACTAGCACTGAGCAGTTCTTC.

About this clonotype: At one end the junction does not follow the germline gene, possibly because of a read error. The chain uses TRBV6-5 and TRBJ1-2, with TRBD1 as a possible D gene (6 bases). The CDR3 spans 14 residues. In germline, CDR1 is MNHEY, CDR2 SVGAGI. The CDR3 reads CASTYIAGDWGYTF. CDR3 nucleotides: TGTGCCAGCACTTACATCGCAGGGGATTGGGGCTACACCTTC.

In this sample, this clonotype turned up a few times. The chain is built from TRBV28 and TRBJ2-3, with unresolved D. V was trimmed by 5 bases and J by 6 bases, leaving 15 bases between them. The CDR3 loop spans 14 amino acids. The V gene's germline CDR1 is MDHEN and CDR2 SYDVKM. CDR3 protein: CASSPLGLVDTQYF. The CDR3, as DNA: TGTGCCAGCAGTCCCCTCGGGTTAGTGGATACGCAGTATTTT. The variable domain in full, with the rest retrieved from reference TRBV28 and TRBJ2-3, is DVKVTQSSRYLVKRTGEKVFLECVQDMDHENMFWYRQDPGLGLRLIYFSYDVKMKEKGDIPEGYSVSREKKERFSLILESASTNQTSMYLCASSPLGLVDTQYFGPGTRLTVL.

This chain links TRBV28 with TRBJ2-7; D perhaps matches TRBD2 (6 bases). Deletions cut 8 bases from V and 1 base from J, with 9 bases between. Germline loops: CDR1 MDHEN, CDR2 SYDVKM. The CDR3 loop spans 12 amino acids. CDR3 sequence (DNA): TGTGCCAGCCGGGACTTATCCTACGAGCAGTACTTC. Protein sequence: CASRDLSYEQYF.

In its sample, this clonotype was seen a few times. J is TRBJ2-7 and V is TRBV19, with 9 bases identical to TRBD1. The CDR3 covers 15 residues. The trim removed 5 bases at V and 3 bases at J, leaving 8 bases unmatched. The V gene's germline CDR1 is LNHDA and CDR2 SQIVND (reference sequence). The CDR3, as DNA: TGTGCCAGTAGTGCCGGGACAGGGAGTTACTACGAGCAGTACTTC. Translating it yields CASSAGTGSYYEQYF.

This clonotype has just a few counts. This chain joins TRBV29-1 and TRBJ2-3; TRBD1 agrees at 9 bases. The CDR3 is 15 residues long. The junction had 11 bases not matched to a gene; V was cut back by 8 bases and J by 2 bases. Germline CDR1 SQVTM, CDR2 ANQGSEA. CDR3 residues: CSTKGQGSLTDTQYF. The CDR3 DNA is TGCAGCACAAAGGGACAGGGCTCTCTCACAGATACGCAGTATTTT.

This chain uses TRBV6-1 with TRBJ1-5; 7 nucleotides align to TRBD1. The CDR3 has 16 residues. CDR1 and CDR2 from the germline V gene are MNHNS and SASEGT. Unmatched junction bases numbered 8, after V lost 6 bases and J lost 0 bases. For the CDR3, the DNA is TGTGCCAGCAGAGCAGGGGGAGGGTATAGCAATCAGCCCCAGCATTTT. Protein product: CASRAGGGYSNQPQHF.

There are a few counts of this clonotype. The chain uses TRBV5-1 and TRBJ1-2; possible D gene TRBD1, 5 bases. V gave up 1 base and J gave up 2 bases, with 12 bases separating them. The CDR3 covers 15 residues. The germline gives CDR1 SGHRS, CDR2 YFSETQ. In nucleotides, the CDR3 is TGCGCCAGCAGCTTGTCCTCAGGGACCAACTATGGCTACACCTTC. Residues: CASSLSSGTNYGYTF.

The gene calls are TRBV10-2 and TRBJ2-1, with D tentatively TRBD1 (6 bases). CDR1 and CDR2 (germline): WSHSY, SAAADI. The V gene lost 3 bases and the J gene lost 10 bases, with 16 bases spanning the gap. The CDR3 has 14 amino acids. The CDR3 DNA follows: TGCGCCAGCAGTGAAACAGGGCCCGAGCCGGAGCAGTTCTTC. Protein: CASSETGPEPEQFF.

A remark on this clonotype: Compared with germline, one end of the junction differs, possibly owing to a read error. CDR3 DNA: TGCTCCAGCAGCTTGTCCCCGGGCTACGAGCAGTACTTC. Translation: CSSSLSPGYEQYF. The J gene is TRBJ2-7, the V gene TRBV5-1, with D unresolved. The germline V gene has CDR1 SGHRS and CDR2 YFSETQ. The CDR3 covers 13 residues.

This clonotype has more than one count but fewer than ten. The V and J genes are TRBV7-3 and TRBJ1-1; D gene uncertain. Looked up from germline, CDR1 is SGHTA and CDR2 is FQGTGA. Trimming removed 6 bases from V and 4 bases from J, with 24 bases in between. This CDR3 contains 17 residues. The CDR3 protein is CASSLFPRWGEGTEAFF. The CDR3 DNA reads as TGTGCCAGCAGTTTATTCCCTCGATGGGGAGAGGGCACTGAAGCTTTCTTT.

The rearrangement joins TRBV12-3 or TRBV12-4 to TRBJ2-7; D call uncertain. This CDR3 has 15 amino acids. V lost 1 base, J lost 2 bases, and 12 bases lay in between. The CDR3 is CASSLGFHSTYEQYF. The DNA for the CDR3 is TGTGCCAGCAGTTTAGGATTTCACAGTACCTACGAGCAGTACTTC.

The gene calls are TRBV10-3 and TRBJ2-1; 7 nucleotides line up with TRBD1. Germline CDR1 reads ENHRY; CDR2 reads SYGVKD. The CDR3 loop spans 14 amino acids. V was clipped by 4 bases and J by 4 bases; unmatched bases: 4. CDR3 DNA sequence: TGTGCCATCAGTGGGGGGACAGCTTACAATGAGCAGTTCTTC. Residues: CAISGGTAYNEQFF.